Sequencing of this TCR beta chain was carried out in a study of shared clonotypes between healthy human individuals. Generated by immunoSEQ multiplex PCR, the TCRdb table keeps only in-frame clones and is missing some. Of a few million clones listed, around nine tenths are singletons. Donors, healthy HIV-negative adults, lacked recent acute infections or vaccinations. Trimming cost V 6 bases and J 4 bases, with 21 bases left between them. Germline V CDR1 and CDR2: SQVTM, ANQGSEA. This CDR3 spans 15 amino acids. This chain uses TRBV29-1 with TRBJ2-5, with a weak D call TRBD1 (6 bases). This clonotype was obtained from a man aged 18 to 30 in good health. Sequencing was carried out using naive CD4+ T cells sorted from blood. The subset here: CD45RA+ positively selected. The CDR3 DNA is TGCAGCGTAGGGTTACAGGGTCAATTAGGAGAGACCCAGTACTTC. Residues: CSVGLQGQLGETQYF.